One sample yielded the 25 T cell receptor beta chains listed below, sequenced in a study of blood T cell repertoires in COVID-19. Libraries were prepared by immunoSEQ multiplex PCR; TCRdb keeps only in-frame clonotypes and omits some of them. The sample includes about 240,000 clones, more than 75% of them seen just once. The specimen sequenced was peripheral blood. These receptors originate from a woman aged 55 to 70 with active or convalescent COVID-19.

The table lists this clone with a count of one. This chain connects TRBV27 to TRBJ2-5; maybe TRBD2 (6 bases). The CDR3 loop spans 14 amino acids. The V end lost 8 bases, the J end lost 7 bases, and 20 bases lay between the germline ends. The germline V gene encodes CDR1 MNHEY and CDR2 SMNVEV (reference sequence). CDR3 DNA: TGTGCCAGCCAACCTACTCGGGGGAAGAGGACCCAGTACTTC. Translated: CASQPTRGKRTQYF.

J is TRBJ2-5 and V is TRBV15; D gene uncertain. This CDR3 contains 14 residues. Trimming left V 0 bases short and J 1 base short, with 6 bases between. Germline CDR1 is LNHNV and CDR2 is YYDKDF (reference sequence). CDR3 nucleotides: TGTGCCACCAGCAGAGACCAGGTCCAAGAGACCCAGTACTTC. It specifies CATSRDQVQETQYF. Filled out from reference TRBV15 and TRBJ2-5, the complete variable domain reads DAMVIQNPRYQVTQFGKPVTLSCSQTLNHNVMYWYQQKSSQAPKLLFHYYDKDFNNEADTPDNFQSRRPNTSFCFLDIRSPGLGDTAMYLCATSRDQVQETQYFGPGTRLLVL.

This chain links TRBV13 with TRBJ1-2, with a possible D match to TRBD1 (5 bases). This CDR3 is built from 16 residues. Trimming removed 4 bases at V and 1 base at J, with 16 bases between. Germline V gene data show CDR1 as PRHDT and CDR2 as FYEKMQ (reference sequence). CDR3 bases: TGTGCCAGCAGCTCCCGTGGGGCCACCTTTAACTATGGCTACACCTTC. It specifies CASSSRGATFNYGYTF.

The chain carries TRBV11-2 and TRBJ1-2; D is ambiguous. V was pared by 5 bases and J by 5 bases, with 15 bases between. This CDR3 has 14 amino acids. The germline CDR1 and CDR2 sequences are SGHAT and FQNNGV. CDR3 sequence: CASSPGGGDYGYTF. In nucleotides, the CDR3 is TGTGCCAGCAGCCCAGGCGGAGGCGATTATGGCTACACCTTC.

The chain's CDR3 is CASSVAGGGEAFF. The CDR3 region has the DNA TGTGCCAGCAGCGTAGCAGGGGGCGGGGAAGCTTTCTTT. The chain has TRBV9 and TRBJ1-1; 8 bases match TRBD1. Trimming cost V 0 bases and J 8 bases; bases outside gene matches: 3. There are 13 residues in the CDR3. Germline V CDR1 and CDR2: SGDLS, YYNGEE.

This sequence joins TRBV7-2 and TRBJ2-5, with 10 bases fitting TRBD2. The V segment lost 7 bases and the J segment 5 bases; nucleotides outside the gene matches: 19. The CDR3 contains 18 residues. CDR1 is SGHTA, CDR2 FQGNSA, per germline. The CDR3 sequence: CASTLRGLAGAPLETQYF. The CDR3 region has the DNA TGTGCCAGCACTCTTAGGGGCCTAGCGGGGGCACCTCTGGAGACCCAGTACTTC.

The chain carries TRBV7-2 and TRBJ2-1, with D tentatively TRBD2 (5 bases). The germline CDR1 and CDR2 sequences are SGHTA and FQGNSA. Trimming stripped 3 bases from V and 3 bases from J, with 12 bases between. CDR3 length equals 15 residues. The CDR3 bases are TGTGCCAGCAGCTTCGGGCAAGCGGTCTACAATGAGCAGTTCTTC. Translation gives CASSFGQAVYNEQFF.

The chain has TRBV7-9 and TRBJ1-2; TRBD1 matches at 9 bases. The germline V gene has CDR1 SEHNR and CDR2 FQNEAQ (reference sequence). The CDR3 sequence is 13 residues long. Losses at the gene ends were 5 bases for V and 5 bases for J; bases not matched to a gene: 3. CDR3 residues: CASSGDREYGYTF. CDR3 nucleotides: TGTGCCAGCAGCGGGGACAGGGAGTATGGCTACACCTTC.

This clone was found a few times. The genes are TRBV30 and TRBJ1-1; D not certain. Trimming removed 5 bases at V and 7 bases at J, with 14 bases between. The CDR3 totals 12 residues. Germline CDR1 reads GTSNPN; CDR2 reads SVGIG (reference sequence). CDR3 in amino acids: CAWASGGFEAFF. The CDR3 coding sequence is TGTGCCTGGGCGTCGGGCGGGTTTGAAGCTTTCTTT.

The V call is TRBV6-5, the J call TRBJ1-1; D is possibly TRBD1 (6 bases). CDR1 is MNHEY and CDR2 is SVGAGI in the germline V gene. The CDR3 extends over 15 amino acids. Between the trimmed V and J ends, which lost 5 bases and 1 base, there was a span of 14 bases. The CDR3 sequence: CASSPRNRENTEAFF. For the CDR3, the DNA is TGTGCCAGCAGTCCGAGGAACAGGGAGAACACTGAAGCTTTCTTT.

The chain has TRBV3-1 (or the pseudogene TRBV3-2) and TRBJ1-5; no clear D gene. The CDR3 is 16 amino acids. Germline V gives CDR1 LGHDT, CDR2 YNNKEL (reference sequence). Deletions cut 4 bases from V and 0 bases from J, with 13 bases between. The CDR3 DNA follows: TGTGCCAGCAGCCTCGGGATGAGATATAGCAATCAGCCCCAGCATTTT. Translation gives CASSLGMRYSNQPQHF.

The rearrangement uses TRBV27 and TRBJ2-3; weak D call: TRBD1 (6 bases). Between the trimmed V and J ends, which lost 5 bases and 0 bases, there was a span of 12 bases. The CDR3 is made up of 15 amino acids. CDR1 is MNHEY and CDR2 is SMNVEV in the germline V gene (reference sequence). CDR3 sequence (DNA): TGTGCCAGCAGTCCCCCAGGGGTAAGCACAGATACGCAGTATTTT. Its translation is CASSPPGVSTDTQYF.

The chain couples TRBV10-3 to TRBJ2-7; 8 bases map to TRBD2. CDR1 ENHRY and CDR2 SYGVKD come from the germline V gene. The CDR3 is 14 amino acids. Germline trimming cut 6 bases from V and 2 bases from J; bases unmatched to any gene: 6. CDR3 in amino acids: CAISLSGGTYEQYF. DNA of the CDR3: TGTGCCATCAGCCTAAGCGGGGGCACCTACGAGCAGTACTTC.

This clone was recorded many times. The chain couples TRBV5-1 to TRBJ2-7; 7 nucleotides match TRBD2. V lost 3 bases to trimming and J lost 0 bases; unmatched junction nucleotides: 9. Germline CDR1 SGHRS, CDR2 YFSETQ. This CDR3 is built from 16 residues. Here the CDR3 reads CASSWDQAGSSYEQYF. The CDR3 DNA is TGCGCCAGCAGCTGGGACCAAGCGGGGAGCTCCTACGAGCAGTACTTC.

The CDR3 sequence: CASSLSGGAAGELFF. As DNA, the CDR3 is TGTGCCAGCAGCCTCAGCGGGGGGGCGGCCGGGGAGCTGTTTTTT. The chain couples TRBV7-8 to TRBJ2-2; TRBD2 matches 10 bases. V gave up 5 bases and J gave up 6 bases; unmatched junction bases: 6. Per the germline V gene, CDR1 is SGHVS and CDR2 is FQNEAQ. The CDR3 has 15 residues.

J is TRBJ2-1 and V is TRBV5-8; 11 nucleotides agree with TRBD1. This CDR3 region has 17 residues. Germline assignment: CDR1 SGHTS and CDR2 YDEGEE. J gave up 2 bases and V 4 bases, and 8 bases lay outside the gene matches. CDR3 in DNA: TGTGCCAGCAGCGGGGCGGGACAGGGGGTAACCTACAATGAGCAGTTCTTC. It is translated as CASSGAGQGVTYNEQFF.

The CDR3, as DNA: TGTGCCAGCAGCCAAGCAGGGGGAGCGAGTGAAAAACTGTTTTTT. Translated, it gives CASSQAGGASEKLFF. The genes are TRBV14 and TRBJ1-4; 7 bases align to TRBD1. Unmatched junction bases numbered 6, after V lost 1 base and J lost 7 bases. Germline values: CDR1 SGHDN, CDR2 FVKESK. The CDR3 loop spans 15 amino acids.

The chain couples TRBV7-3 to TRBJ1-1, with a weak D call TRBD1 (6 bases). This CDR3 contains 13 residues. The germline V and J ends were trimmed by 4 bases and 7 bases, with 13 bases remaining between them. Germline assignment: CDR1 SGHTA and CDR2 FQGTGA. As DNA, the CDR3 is TGTGCCAGCAGCTCGACAGGACGTGGTGAAGCTTTCTTT. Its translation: CASSSTGRGEAFF.

This CDR3 is CASSYDRGGNEQFF. Written as DNA, the CDR3 is TGTGCCAGCAGTTATGACAGGGGGGGGAATGAGCAGTTCTTC. This rearrangement joins TRBV6-4 to TRBJ2-1; 9 nucleotides line up with TRBD1. The germline gives CDR1 MRHNA, CDR2 SNTAGT. The CDR3 loop spans 14 amino acids. V lost 5 bases and J lost 7; bases outside the gene matches: 6.

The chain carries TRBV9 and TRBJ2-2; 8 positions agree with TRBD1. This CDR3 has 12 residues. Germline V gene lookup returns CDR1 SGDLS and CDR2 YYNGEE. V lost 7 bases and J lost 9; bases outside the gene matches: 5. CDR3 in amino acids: CASRGQGRELFF. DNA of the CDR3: TGTGCCAGCCGCGGACAGGGTCGGGAGCTGTTTTTT.

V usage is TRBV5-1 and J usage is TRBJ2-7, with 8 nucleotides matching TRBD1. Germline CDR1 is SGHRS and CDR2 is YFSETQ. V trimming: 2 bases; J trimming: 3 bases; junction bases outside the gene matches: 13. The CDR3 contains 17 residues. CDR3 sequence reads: CASSLGGTGLFGYEQYF. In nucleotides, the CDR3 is TGCGCCAGCAGCTTAGGGGGGACAGGCCTGTTTGGCTACGAGCAGTACTTC.

As DNA, the CDR3 is TGTGCCAGCACTTACCCCGTCGGGGACAGGGATTATAGTACTCAGCCCCAGCATTTT. It specifies CASTYPVGDRDYSTQPQHF. The chain carries TRBV7-9 and TRBJ1-5; 9 nucleotides agree with TRBD1. CDR3 length equals 19 residues. The germline gives CDR1 SEHNR, CDR2 FQNEAQ (reference sequence). J was trimmed by 6 bases and V by 7 bases; bases with no gene match: 22. Combining the CDR3 with reference TRBV7-9 and TRBJ1-5 gives the whole variable domain DTGVSQNPRHKITKRGQNVTFRCDPISEHNRLYWYRQTLGQGPEFLTYFQNEAQLEKSRLLSDRFSAERPKGSFSTLEIQRTEQGDSAMYLCASTYPVGDRDYSTQPQHFGDGTRLSIL.

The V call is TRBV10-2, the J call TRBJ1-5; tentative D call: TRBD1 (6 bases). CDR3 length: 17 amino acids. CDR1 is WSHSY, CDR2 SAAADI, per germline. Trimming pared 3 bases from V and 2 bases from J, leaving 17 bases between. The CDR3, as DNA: TGCGCCAGCAGTGATCCCCGGGGGGCGCGGGGCAATCAGCCCCAGCATTTT. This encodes CASSDPRGARGNQPQHF.

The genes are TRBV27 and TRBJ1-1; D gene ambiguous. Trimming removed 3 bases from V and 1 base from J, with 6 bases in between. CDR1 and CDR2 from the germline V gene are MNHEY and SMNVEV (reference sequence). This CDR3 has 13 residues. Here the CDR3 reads CASSFVKNTEAFF. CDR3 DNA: TGTGCCAGCAGTTTCGTTAAGAACACTGAAGCTTTCTTT.

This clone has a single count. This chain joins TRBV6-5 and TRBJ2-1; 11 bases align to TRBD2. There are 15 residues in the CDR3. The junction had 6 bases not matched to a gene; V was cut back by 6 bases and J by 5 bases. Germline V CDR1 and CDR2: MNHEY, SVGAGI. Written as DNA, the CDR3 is TGTGCCAGCAGGGACTTTAGCGGGGGGGACAATGAGCAGTTCTTC. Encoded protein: CASRDFSGGDNEQFF.